One sample yielded the 11 T cell receptor beta chains listed below, sequenced in a study of blood T cells in healthy people across ages. Alongside a J-beta primer mix, a sample-barcoded 5' primer served in a second PCR lasting about 7 to 11 cycles. Each CDR3 protein gets one entry after TCRdb re-called the 5' RACE reads with MiXCR. The sample lists just under 900,000 distinct CDR3 sequences, under 30% occurring once. The sequencing input was blood. These receptor sequences come from an elderly woman in good health.

Turning to this clonotype: A much larger clone differs by one base, so this may be a read error. The chain couples TRBV13 to TRBJ2-1, with TRBD2 matching 14 bases. Trimming took 6 bases from V and 14 from J; bases not matched to a gene: 6. CDR1 and CDR2 from the germline V gene are PRHDT and FYEKMQ (reference sequence). The CDR3 extends over 13 amino acids. The CDR3 sequence is CASRTTSGGAEFF. The CDR3 nucleotides are TGTGCCAGCAGAACGACTAGCGGGGGGGCGGAGTTCTTC. Full variable domain (outside the CDR3, taken from reference TRBV13 and TRBJ2-1): AAGVIQSPRHLIKEKRETATLKCYPIPRHDTVYWYQQGPGQDPQFLISFYEKMQSDKGSIPDRFSAQQFSDYHSELNMSSLELGDSALYFCASRTTSGGAEFFGPGTRLTVL.

This clonotype was recorded a few times. V and J are TRBV27 and TRBJ1-5, with D possibly TRBD1 on 6 matching bases. The CDR3 is made up of 19 amino acids. V lost 6 bases and J 0 bases, leaving 24 bases between the germline ends. In germline, CDR1 is MNHEY, CDR2 SMNVEV (reference sequence). The CDR3 region has the DNA TGTGCCAGCAGAACCACCAGGGGCCCTTCATATTTTAGCAATCAGCCCCAGCATTTT. Its protein product is CASRTTRGPSYFSNQPQHF.

V gene TRBV19 combines with J gene TRBJ2-2; a weak D match, TRBD1 (5 bases). With 4 bases removed from V and 3 bases from J, the gap between germline ends came to 6 bases. CDR1 and CDR2 (germline): LNHDA, SQIVND (reference sequence). This CDR3 comprises 13 residues. CDR3 DNA sequence: TGTGCCAGTAGTAGACAGTACACCGGGGAGCTGTTTTTT. This translates into CASSRQYTGELFF.

The chain joins TRBV18 to TRBJ2-7, with 8 bases identical to TRBD1. The CDR3 is 16 amino acids. Per germline, CDR1 KGHSH and CDR2 LQKENI. With V trimmed by 1 base and J by 7 bases, 12 bases remained unmatched. The CDR3 protein is CASSPQGTGVYNEQYF. Written as DNA, the CDR3 is TGTGCCAGCTCACCACAGGGGACAGGAGTATACAATGAGCAGTACTTC.

The chain recombines TRBV20-1 with TRBJ1-6; possible D gene TRBD1, 5 bases. The CDR3 contains 15 residues. CDR1 and CDR2 (germline): DFQATT, SNEGSKA (reference sequence). V was cut by 2 bases and J by 9 bases, with 17 bases left in between. The CDR3 bases are TGCAGTGCTAGATCCCACCGGGAGGGGAGTTCACCCCTCCACTTT. It translates to CSARSHREGSSPLHF.

The chain links TRBV3-1 to TRBJ2-5; 13 nucleotides align to TRBD2. This CDR3 spans 16 amino acids. CDR1 LGHDT and CDR2 YNNKEL come from the germline V gene (reference sequence). The J segment lost 5 bases and the V segment lost 1 base, leaving 4 bases of the junction unmatched. The CDR3 DNA reads TGTGCCAGCAGCCAAGTCACTAGCGGGGGGGCGGAGACCCAGTACTTC. This codes for CASSQVTSGGAETQYF.

There are many counts of this clonotype. V usage is TRBV27 and J usage is TRBJ1-5, with D unresolved. CDR1 is MNHEY, CDR2 SMNVEV, per germline (reference sequence). V dropped 0 bases and J dropped 0 bases, with 15 bases sitting between them. This CDR3 contains 18 residues. In DNA, the CDR3 is TGTGCCAGCAGTTTATCGTCCCCGCTATTCGGTAGCAATCAGCCCCAGCATTTT. Residues: CASSLSSPLFGSNQPQHF.

This clonotype was observed at least ten times. CDR3 sequence: CASSRGLFQETQYF. CDR3 coding DNA: TGTGCCAGCAGTCGCGGACTGTTCCAAGAGACCCAGTACTTC. The V gene is TRBV7-2, the J gene TRBJ2-5; D perhaps matches TRBD2 (5 bases). CDR3 length equals 14 residues. Germline V lookup: CDR1 SGHTA, CDR2 FQGNSA. The V end lost 6 bases, the J end lost 1 base, and 12 bases lay between the germline ends.

Ten or more counts support this clonotype. The rearrangement uses TRBV27 and TRBJ2-7; 7 bases are a match to TRBD1. The CDR3 totals 15 residues. Germline V gene lookup returns CDR1 MNHEY and CDR2 SMNVEV (reference sequence). The V gene end was trimmed by 5 bases and the J gene end by 6 bases; junction bases not matched to a gene: 13. CDR3 amino acids: CASSQNQGVKGEQYF. The CDR3 bases are TGTGCCAGCAGTCAGAATCAGGGGGTTAAGGGCGAGCAGTACTTC.

This clonotype was seen many times. The genes are TRBV6-5 and TRBJ2-3; D is ambiguous. The V end lost 2 bases, the J end lost 1 base, and 10 bases lay between the germline ends. The CDR3 totals 15 residues. The germline CDR1 and CDR2 sequences are MNHEY and SVGAGI. DNA of the CDR3: TGTGCCAGCAGTTACAGGCGGCAGGGCACAGATACGCAGTATTTT. It is translated as CASSYRRQGTDTQYF.

This clonotype was recorded many times. J is TRBJ2-3 and V is TRBV20-1; unclear D gene. The V gene lost 5 bases and the J gene lost 4 bases, with 1 base spanning the gap. CDR1 is DFQATT, CDR2 SNEGSKA, per germline (reference sequence). The CDR3 loop spans 9 amino acids. The chain's CDR3 is CSAPDTQYF. DNA for the CDR3: TGCAGTGCTCCAGATACGCAGTATTTT.